The 17 T cell receptor beta chains listed next were all sequenced from one sample in a study of blood T cell repertoires in COVID-19. Sequencing was performed with immunoSEQ multiplex PCR; in TCRdb, only in-frame clones are kept and a portion is missing. The data contain 150,000 or so clones, around 73% of them singletons. The sequenced sample consisted of peripheral blood. Every receptor here comes from a woman aged 50 to 60 with active or convalescent COVID-19.

The V and J genes are TRBV7-9 and TRBJ1-1; D may be TRBD1 (5 bases). The CDR3 covers 13 residues. Trimming removed 2 bases at V and 1 base at J, with 5 bases between. The V gene's germline CDR1 is SEHNR and CDR2 FQNEAQ (reference sequence). Written as DNA, the CDR3 is TGTGCCAGCAGCTTACAGGGGAACACTGAAGCTTTCTTT. It translates to CASSLQGNTEAFF. Variable domain in full (rest from reference TRBV7-9 and TRBJ1-1): DTGVSQNPRHKITKRGQNVTFRCDPISEHNRLYWYRQTLGQGPEFLTYFQNEAQLEKSRLLSDRFSAERPKGSFSTLEIQRTEQGDSAMYLCASSLQGNTEAFFGQGTRLTVV.

The J gene is TRBJ1-1, the V gene TRBV5-1, with D perhaps TRBD1 (6 bases). Germline lookup yields CDR1 SGHRS and CDR2 YFSETQ. This CDR3 is built from 14 residues. V was clipped by 6 bases and J by 6 bases, with 18 bases between them. As DNA, the CDR3 is TGCGCCAGCACCTGGGGGGGCCAGGGATCTGAAGCTTTCTTT. Translated, it gives CASTWGGQGSEAFF.

The V gene is TRBV7-9, the J gene TRBJ2-5; D is ambiguous. The length of the CDR3 is 16 residues. The germline CDR1 and CDR2 sequences are SEHNR and FQNEAQ (reference sequence). V lost 0 bases and J 1 base, leaving 12 bases between the germline ends. The CDR3 loop reads CASSLARLGSQETQYF. The CDR3 DNA reads TGTGCCAGCAGCTTAGCGCGTTTGGGCAGCCAAGAGACCCAGTACTTC.

V usage is TRBV5-1 and J usage is TRBJ1-2, with 9 bases identical to TRBD1. The CDR3 spans 15 residues. V lost 4 bases to trimming and J lost 9 bases; unmatched junction nucleotides: 13. Germline CDR1 reads SGHRS; CDR2 reads YFSETQ. CDR3 in DNA: TGCGCCAGCAGCGGACGGACAGGGGAAGAGGCGCGCTACACCTTC. It encodes CASSGRTGEEARYTF.

This chain uses TRBV7-8 with TRBJ2-6; 8 bases align to TRBD1. The germline CDR1 and CDR2 sequences are SGHVS and FQNEAQ. The CDR3 loop spans 18 amino acids. Germline trimming cut 4 bases from V and 2 bases from J; bases unmatched to any gene: 10. CDR3 region: CASSSGTGLGAGANVLTF. The CDR3 nucleotides are TGTGCCAGCAGCTCCGGGACAGGTTTGGGAGCTGGGGCCAACGTCCTGACTTTC.

The chain recombines TRBV12-3 or TRBV12-4 with TRBJ2-7, with D possibly matching TRBD2 (7 bases). The CDR3 is 13 residues long. Trimming took off 6 bases at V and 1 base at J, with 10 bases between the two ends. CDR3 residues: CASRGGQSYEQYF. The CDR3 coding sequence is TGTGCCAGCAGGGGGGGGCAATCCTACGAGCAGTACTTC.

V usage is TRBV6-5 and J usage is TRBJ1-3; D is uncertain. This CDR3 contains 13 residues. Germline loops: CDR1 MNHEY, CDR2 SVGAGI. The V gene lost 6 bases and the J gene lost 4 bases, with 10 bases spanning the gap. The CDR3 DNA sequence: TGTGCCAGCAGGTTGGGGAGCGGAAACACCATATATTTT. This gives the protein CASRLGSGNTIYF.

The V gene is TRBV19, the J gene TRBJ1-5; the match to TRBD1 covers 7 bases. Trimming removed 7 bases from V and 7 bases from J; junction bases left unmatched: 10. CDR1 is LNHDA and CDR2 is SQIVND in the germline V gene (reference sequence). The CDR3 sequence is 14 residues long. CDR3 bases: TGTGCCAGTACCCCCAGACAGGGCGGACAGCCCCAGCATTTT. This translates into CASTPRQGGQPQHF.

The table lists this clone with a few counts. The CDR3 nucleotides read TGTGCCAGCAGTGTGCAGGGAGGGAACACTGAAGCTTTCTTT. Translated, it gives CASSVQGGNTEAFF. The gene calls are TRBV2 and TRBJ1-1; the D gene is possibly TRBD1 (5 bases). Germline CDR1 SNHLY, CDR2 FYNNEI. Trimming removed 4 bases at V and 1 base at J, with 10 bases between. The CDR3 runs 14 residues.

V is TRBV27 and J is TRBJ2-7; 12 bases align to TRBD2. CDR1 is MNHEY, CDR2 SMNVEV, per germline (reference sequence). V lost 6 bases and J lost 0; bases outside the gene matches: 9. The length of the CDR3 is 17 residues. CDR3 DNA sequence: TGTGCCAGCAGACCGGGACTAGCGGGCAACTTCTCCTACGAGCAGTACTTC. Residues: CASRPGLAGNFSYEQYF.

The chain employs TRBV19 and TRBJ1-3; no clear D gene. The V gene lost 3 bases and the J gene lost 0 bases, with 6 bases spanning the gap. CDR1 and CDR2 (germline): LNHDA, SQIVND (reference sequence). The CDR3 is 14 amino acids. The CDR3 reads CASSIQISGNTIYF. The CDR3 bases are TGTGCCAGTAGTATTCAGATCTCTGGAAACACCATATATTTT.

This clone appeared a single time. The chain uses TRBV4-2 and TRBJ2-3; D is possibly TRBD2 (6 bases). Germline V gives CDR1 LGHNA, CDR2 YNFKEQ. The CDR3 is 14 residues long. Trimming took off 4 bases at V and 3 bases at J, with 11 bases between the two ends. The DNA of the CDR3 is TGTGCCAGCAGCCGGGATAGCGGTACAGATACGCAGTATTTT. Its translation: CASSRDSGTDTQYF.

The chain employs TRBV5-5 and TRBJ2-7, with 7 bases matching TRBD1. The ends lost 5 bases at V and 6 bases at J; junction bases unmatched: 14. The CDR3 consists of 15 residues. CDR1 is SGHKS and CDR2 is YYEKEE in the germline V gene (reference sequence). CDR3 loop: CASSLLSGGVGEQYF. In DNA form, the CDR3 reads TGTGCCAGCAGTCTACTCTCAGGGGGTGTGGGCGAGCAGTACTTC.

The chain is built from TRBV11-2 and TRBJ1-1; no firm D call. The V and J ends lost 1 base and 4 bases respectively, with 4 bases between them. This CDR3 is 12 amino acids long. CDR1 SGHAT and CDR2 FQNNGV come from the germline V gene. CDR3 region: CASSLGATEAFF. The CDR3 nucleotides read TGTGCCAGCAGCTTAGGAGCCACTGAAGCTTTCTTT.

This rearrangement joins TRBV7-8 to TRBJ1-1, with D perhaps matching TRBD1 (5 bases). This CDR3 comprises 14 residues. The ends were cut back, 7 bases at V and 8 bases at J, with 20 bases in the middle. Germline CDR1 SGHVS, CDR2 FQNEAQ. CDR3 region: CASTPGGVRLEAFF. CDR3 sequence (DNA): TGTGCCAGCACCCCGGGGGGGGTTAGGCTCGAAGCTTTCTTT. Based on the CDR3 plus reference TRBV7-8 and TRBJ1-1, the full variable domain is GAGVSQSPRYKVAKRGQDVALRCDPISGHVSLFWYQQALGQGPEFLTYFQNEAQLDKSGLPSDRFFAERPEGSVSTLKIQRTQQEDSAVYLCASTPGGVRLEAFFGQGTRLTVV.

The genes are TRBV13 and TRBJ2-2, with a possible D match to TRBD2 (6 bases). CDR1 and CDR2 (germline): PRHDT, FYEKMQ (reference sequence). Trimming removed 5 bases from V and 0 bases from J, with 22 bases in between. The CDR3 runs to 19 residues. As DNA, the CDR3 is TGTGCCAGCAGCCGTAGACACTATCTAGCGACCGCGAACACCGGGGAGCTGTTTTTT. Translated, it gives CASSRRHYLATANTGELFF.

V gene TRBV5-6 combines with J gene TRBJ2-1; 12 bases map to TRBD2. V dropped 2 bases and J dropped 6; count of bases not matched to a gene: 6. This CDR3 contains 16 residues. Per the germline V gene, CDR1 is SGHDT and CDR2 is YYEEEE. The DNA for the CDR3 is TGTGCCAGCAGCTTCGTTACTAGCGGGGGGAGCAATGAGCAGTTCTTC. Its protein product is CASSFVTSGGSNEQFF.